The text below deals with one T cell receptor (beta chain). The source of the sample is a study of control samples from healthy donors and cancer patients. Generated by immunoSEQ multiplex PCR, the TCRdb table keeps only in-frame clones and is missing some. The sample lists about 69,000 clones; around 84% were seen once. Germline V CDR1 and CDR2: SEHNR, FQNEAQ (reference sequence). V lost 3 bases and J lost 7, with 13 bases in between. CDR3 length: 13 amino acids. The sequence was collected from a woman in her 50s with lung cancer. Input material: PBMCs. V usage is TRBV7-9 and J usage is TRBJ2-7, with D tentatively TRBD1 or TRBD2 (6 bases each). The CDR3 nucleotides read TGTGCCAGCAGCTTTACGGGGGCTGGGGAGCAGTACTTC. The encoded protein is CASSFTGAGEQYF.